This TCR beta chain was identified in a study of cytomegalovirus exposure and HLA in healthy donors (dated by TCRdb to 2015 to 2018). Context from the whole study: According to a later analysis, one platform produced both the roughly 120 validation repertoires and the 666 repertoires of the first cohort. The study aimed to test whether cataloging public T cell receptors could reveal signatures of past pathogen exposure. To predict cytomegalovirus infection status, the study combined high-throughput TCR immunosequencing, statistical association of individual TCRs with disease status, and machine learning. In addition to the first cohort of 500 to 850 subjects, a separate validation cohort of 100 to 150 different subjects was used. Study-wide conclusions, independent of this receptor: The classifier was reported to diagnose cytomegalovirus status with high specificity and sensitivity in both the original cohort and the validation cohort. The validation cohort had no HLA typing available for a later analysis, so co-occurrence within that cohort was assessed over all 120 or so repertoires. The authors suggested that the approach could potentially be extended to other disease states and immunological phenotypes. In a later analysis, TCRs clustered in the first cohort were found to also tend to co-occur in the 100 to 150 validation repertoires, with approximately 94% of cluster scores above 0. A few of the identified cytomegalovirus-associated TCR beta chains were confirmed in vitro to be specific for cytomegalovirus antigens. Across donors, most TCR sequences were observed very rarely, whereas some public TCRs were present in many individuals. The study gave a list of some 150 TCR beta chains associated with cytomegalovirus.

Libraries came from the immunoSEQ multiplex PCR assay. Under the source paper's analysis protocol: A statistical classification framework was developed to diagnose cytomegalovirus status using the catalog of TCR beta chain sequences. In its TCRdb copy, this immuneACCESS table keeps in-frame sequences only and misses some clones. Where compared with another copy, unresolved V genes explain less than half of these, and the others have no known cause. Clone size and the V and J calls come from that table; the DNA yielded D and trimming. The sample table contains about 170,000 clones; only one count was recorded for about 90% of them. The ten largest clones capture 4% to 4.5% of the sample. As concerns this clone: Its specific antigen is unknown. Per-base qualities were not stored, and no clone one base away is much larger.

Donors formed part of the validation cohort, which comprised approximately 130 subjects and was distinct from the first cohort of under 800 subjects. The germline ends are 13 bases apart after V is trimmed by 6 bases and J by 1 base. Reading from cysteine to phenylalanine, the CDR3 counts 13 amino acids. Only CDR3 DNA is held: 39 bases, read in frame from base 1. The germline V gene specifies SQVTM as CDR1 and ANQGSEA as CDR2. The clonotype comes from a young man in good health and CMV-seropositive. The sequenced material came from PBMCs. The chain joins TRBV29-1 to TRBJ2-7, and perhaps TRBD1 as D gene, on 5 matching bases. The CDR3 region reads CSVQQVESYEQYF. The DNA is TGCAGCGTGCAACAGGTGGAGTCCTACGAGCAGTACTTC.